This T cell receptor (beta chain) was recorded in a study of cytomegalovirus exposure and HLA in healthy donors. Germline lookup yields CDR1 SGHAT and CDR2 FQNNGV. This CDR3 has 15 residues. Primers included in the PCR were 60 Vbeta and 13 Jbeta primers. The repertoire was sequenced with immunoSEQ multiplex PCR; TCRdb's copy has only in-frame clones and lacks some. This sample yields about 120,000 clones, of which roughly 80% are seen a single time; approximately 30% belongs to the top ten. Overall study results and limits: The HLA-A and HLA-B alleles of most subjects were reportedly predicted accurately from TCR beta sequences. The productive fraction for most TCR beta V segments was about 90% or about 30% in an earlier analysis.

Remarks on this clone: Its matching antigen is unknown.

This chain connects TRBV11-2 to TRBJ2-5; 8 nucleotides match TRBD2. The end of the DNA is better explained by TRBJ2-7, so the J call may be wrong. The sequencing sample was made of PBMCs. The source is a man in his sixties in good health and CMV-seropositive. CDR3 nucleotides: TGTGCCAGCAGCTTATTCGAGACTAGCGTCTACGAGCAGTACTTC. This sequence encodes CASSLFETSVYEQYF.